This T cell receptor (beta chain) appears in the sequencing data of a study of technical replicates of blood from a few donors. Assay used: immunoSEQ multiplex PCR; TCRdb lists only in-frame clones, some missing. The sample lists over 15,000 clones; around 87% were seen once. This sequence was found in a human donor in good health. The sequencing input was PBMCs.

The CDR3 sequence is CASSYSTGGKLFF. DNA of the CDR3: TGTGCCAGCAGTTACTCAACAGGGGGAAAACTGTTTTTT. The chain employs TRBV6-5 and TRBJ1-4; 8 positions match TRBD1. From germline, CDR1 is MNHEY and CDR2 SVGAGI. V lost 0 bases, J lost 10 bases, and 1 base stayed unmatched. The CDR3 is 13 amino acids.